These 5 T cell receptor beta chains were sequenced from one sample in a study of OX40 agonist ivuxolimab in advanced cancers. TCRdb keeps only in-frame clones here, not all; method: immunoSEQ multiplex PCR. The sample lists 80,000 to 100,000 clones; 90% to 95% were seen once. Material: CD4+ or CD8+ T cells sorted from blood, obtained in a trial of the OX40 agonist ivuxolimab. The source of these receptors is an adult with an advanced solid tumor such as melanoma, head and neck, liver or kidney cancer.

The rearrangement links TRBV7-6 to TRBJ1-6; TRBD1 matches 10 bases. The germline gives CDR1 SGHVS, CDR2 FNYEAQ. CDR3 size: 14 residues. V dropped 5 bases and J dropped 10; count of bases not matched to a gene: 5. CDR3 nucleotides: TGTGCCAGCAGCGGGGACAGGGGAGGATCACCCCTCCACTTT. The encoded protein is CASSGDRGGSPLHF. Using reference TRBV7-6 and TRBJ1-6 for the parts outside the CDR3, the full variable domain is GAGVSQSPRYKVTKRGQDVALRCDPISGHVSLYWYRQALGQGPEFLTYFNYEAQQDKSGLPNDRFSAERPEGSISTLTIQRTEQRDSAMYRCASSGDRGGSPLHFGNGTRLTVT.

A note on this clone: One end of the junction fails to match germline, which may point to a read error. DNA of the CDR3: TGCGCCAGCAGCTCCTCAGGGGGGAACCAAGAGACCCAGTACTTC. The encoded protein is CASSSSGGNQETQYF. The rearrangement links TRBV5-4 to TRBJ2-5; possibly TRBD1 for D (7 bases). Germline V gene data show CDR1 as SGHNT and CDR2 as YYREEE (reference sequence). The CDR3 sequence is 15 residues long.

The chain couples TRBV11-2 to TRBJ2-3, with TRBD1 as a possible D gene (6 bases). The V and J ends lost 3 bases and 14 bases respectively, with 12 bases between them. CDR3 length equals 11 residues. The V gene's germline CDR1 is SGHAT and CDR2 FQNNGV. Here the CDR3 reads CASSFAGQRYF. DNA for the CDR3: TGTGCCAGCAGCTTTGCAGGACAGAGGTATTTT.

V usage is TRBV7-6 and J usage is TRBJ2-5; D is unclear. This CDR3 is 15 amino acids long. Trimming shortened V by 4 bases and J by 4 bases, and 16 bases separated the two germline ends. Per the germline V gene, CDR1 is SGHVS and CDR2 is FNYEAQ. The DNA for the CDR3 is TGTGCCAGCAGCTCCGACTGGGGTGATGGAGAGACCCAGTACTTC. Its translation: CASSSDWGDGETQYF.

The chain links TRBV5-6 to TRBJ2-7, with 10 bases lining up with TRBD2. Trimming took 2 bases from V and 11 from J; bases not matched to a gene: 7. CDR1 and CDR2 from the germline V gene are SGHDT and YYEEEE. The CDR3 covers 13 residues. The CDR3 bases are TGTGCCAGCAGCTTTACTAGCGGGGCCGTGGAGTACTTC. Translating it yields CASSFTSGAVEYF.